The T cell receptor (beta chain) described here comes from a study of T cell repertoires in cytomegalovirus infection. Regarding the study as a whole: Predominance within the ex vivo response was attributable to HLA-C-restricted CMV-specific TCR beta clonotypes.

TCRdb used MiXCR to reprocess the reads, holding one entry per CDR3 protein. This table has some 940,000 distinct CDR3 sequences, around 31% appearing once. With 2 bases removed from V and 2 bases from J, the gap between germline ends came to 11 bases. This CDR3 contains 15 residues. Germline-derived CDR1 and CDR2 are SEHNR and FQNEAQ (reference sequence). As for this clonotype: Its antigen is still unknown.

This specimen consisted of cultured CD8+ T cells from PBMCs, obtained from culture after CMV antigen stimulation. The J gene is TRBJ2-3, the V gene TRBV7-9, with D tentatively TRBD1 (6 bases). The receptor comes from a human donor in good health (CMV status not recorded). Some clones in this sample may be carry-over from other donors' samples. In DNA form, the CDR3 reads TGTGCCAGCAGCTTAAGGACAGCGGTCACAGATACGCAGTATTTT. This translates into CASSLRTAVTDTQYF. Based on the CDR3 plus reference TRBV7-9 and TRBJ2-3, the full variable domain is DTGVSQNPRHKITKRGQNVTFRCDPISEHNRLYWYRQTLGQGPEFLTYFQNEAQLEKSRLLSDRFSAERPKGSFSTLEIQRTEQGDSAMYLCASSLRTAVTDTQYFGPGTRLTVL.